What follows are 11 T cell receptor beta chains derived from one specimen sequenced in a study of cytomegalovirus exposure and HLA in healthy donors. A multiplex PCR was run with 60 Vbeta primers and 13 Jbeta primers. The data were produced by immunoSEQ multiplex PCR, yet TCRdb's version contains in-frame clones alone and is incomplete. The sample records under 150,000 clones, more than 70% being singletons. Sequencing used PBMCs. These receptors all come from a man aged 50 to 59 in good health and CMV-seropositive.

This clone was detected only once. The chain recombines TRBV1 with TRBJ2-3; whether TRBD2, the table's D call, matches the DNA was not checked. TRBV1 is recorded as a pseudogene. There are 18 residues in the CDR3. Here the CDR3 DNA reads TGCACCAGCAGCCAAGAGGGTATCACTAGCGGGGTAACAGATACGCAGTATTTT. This gives the protein CTSSQEGITSGVTDTQYF.

This CDR3 is CASATGYGTAPGELFF. Here the CDR3 DNA reads TGTGCTAGTGCCACGGGTTATGGGACAGCTCCCGGGGAGCTGTTTTTT. The gene calls are TRBV12-5 and TRBJ2-2, with 7 bases fitting TRBD1. The CDR3 totals 16 residues. J lost 6 bases, V lost 7 bases, and 14 bases had no gene match. The germline V gene encodes CDR1 LGHNT and CDR2 FRNRAP. Combining the CDR3 with reference TRBV12-5 and TRBJ2-2 gives the whole variable domain DARVTQTPRHKVTEMGQEVTMRCQPILGHNTVFWYRQTMMQGLELLAYFRNRAPLDDSGMPKDRFSAEMPDATLATLKIQPSEPRDSAVYFCASATGYGTAPGELFFGEGSRLTVL.

CDR3 bases: TGTGCCAGCAGCTTAGACGGGATGATCCTTTTCTTC. Its protein product is CASSLDGMILFF. V usage is TRBV7-3 and J usage is TRBJ2-1, with a possible D match to TRBD2 (5 bases). CDR1 and CDR2 (germline): SGHTA, FQGTGA. The CDR3 extends over 12 amino acids. Trimming stripped 2 bases from V and 16 bases from J, with 15 bases between.

The chain combines TRBV28 with TRBJ1-4, with D possibly being TRBD1 (5 bases). This CDR3 comprises 17 residues. Deletions cut 5 bases from V and 4 bases from J, with 20 bases between. In germline, CDR1 is MDHEN, CDR2 SYDVKM. This chain's CDR3 is CASSVGGTGQFNEKLFF. CDR3 DNA sequence: TGTGCCAGCAGTGTGGGAGGAACAGGTCAATTTAATGAAAAACTGTTTTTT. The complete variable domain, with remaining parts taken from reference TRBV28 and TRBJ1-4, reads DVKVTQSSRYLVKRTGEKVFLECVQDMDHENMFWYRQDPGLGLRLIYFSYDVKMKEKGDIPEGYSVSREKKERFSLILESASTNQTSMYLCASSVGGTGQFNEKLFFGSGTQLSVL.

This clone has just one count. The V and J genes are TRBV9 and TRBJ2-1; D might be TRBD2 (5 bases). Germline values: CDR1 SGDLS, CDR2 YYNGEE. There are 17 residues in the CDR3. Trimming stripped 3 bases from V and 6 bases from J, with 22 bases between. CDR3 protein: CASSAYSRASHSNEQFF. The CDR3 DNA follows: TGTGCCAGCAGCGCTTACTCTCGGGCTAGCCACTCCAATGAGCAGTTCTTC.

This chain links TRBV15 with TRBJ1-1; 9 bases line up with TRBD1. The junction had 18 bases not matched to a gene; V was cut back by 0 bases and J by 4 bases. The CDR3 runs 20 residues. The germline CDR1 and CDR2 sequences are LNHNV and YYDKDF (reference sequence). CDR3 residues: CATSRDLRVLTGGGGTEAFF. In DNA, the CDR3 is TGTGCCACCAGCAGAGATCTCCGGGTGTTGACAGGGGGAGGGGGCACTGAAGCTTTCTTT.

The chain links TRBV25-1 to TRBJ2-7; 12 bases are shared with TRBD2. CDR1 and CDR2 (germline): MGHDK, SYGVNS. V was clipped by 4 bases and J by 2 bases; unmatched bases: 6. The CDR3 runs 16 residues. The CDR3 here is CASSGGLAGTAYEQYF. The DNA of the CDR3 is TGTGCCAGCAGTGGAGGACTAGCGGGAACAGCCTACGAGCAGTACTTC.

The chain uses TRBV7-8 and TRBJ1-5, with a tentative D call TRBD1 (6 bases). The V end was cut by 3 bases, the J end by 4 bases, with 7 bases between. CDR1 is SGHVS and CDR2 is FQNEAQ in the germline V gene. The CDR3 has 13 residues. The CDR3 coding sequence is TGTGCCAGCAGCTTTCAGGGGAATCAGCCCCAGCATTTT. It specifies CASSFQGNQPQHF.

J is TRBJ2-4 and V is TRBV5-4; the D gene is possibly TRBD1 (5 bases). The CDR3 sequence is 14 residues long. From germline, CDR1 is SGHNT and CDR2 YYREEE (reference sequence). V lost 1 base and J 2 bases, leaving 7 bases between the germline ends. In DNA form, the CDR3 reads TGTGCCAGCAGCTTGTGGGGCACCAAAAACATTCAGTACTTC. It codes for CASSLWGTKNIQYF. The full variable domain, completed using reference TRBV5-4 and TRBJ2-4, is ETGVTQSPTHLIKTRGQQVTLRCSSQSGHNTVSWYQQALGQGPQFIFQYYREEENGRGNFPPRFSGLQFPNYSSELNVNALELDDSALYLCASSLWGTKNIQYFGAGTRLSVL.

This chain connects TRBV18 to TRBJ1-2; TRBD1 might be the D (5 bases). The V and J ends lost 2 bases and 5 bases respectively, with 12 bases between them. The germline V gene has CDR1 KGHSH and CDR2 LQKENI. There are 14 residues in the CDR3. CDR3: CASSPGGELYGYTF. In DNA, the CDR3 is TGTGCCAGCTCACCAGGAGGGGAACTTTATGGCTACACCTTC.

Concerning this clone: The sample has other DNA sequences that encode this CDR3 too. V is TRBV5-1 and J is TRBJ2-5; D might be TRBD1 (5 bases). Trimming took off 2 bases at V and 2 bases at J, with 10 bases between the two ends. The CDR3 is 14 amino acids. The germline gives CDR1 SGHRS, CDR2 YFSETQ. The CDR3 is CASSLGTGQETQYF. CDR3 DNA sequence: TGCGCCAGCAGCTTAGGTACAGGTCAAGAGACCCAGTACTTC.